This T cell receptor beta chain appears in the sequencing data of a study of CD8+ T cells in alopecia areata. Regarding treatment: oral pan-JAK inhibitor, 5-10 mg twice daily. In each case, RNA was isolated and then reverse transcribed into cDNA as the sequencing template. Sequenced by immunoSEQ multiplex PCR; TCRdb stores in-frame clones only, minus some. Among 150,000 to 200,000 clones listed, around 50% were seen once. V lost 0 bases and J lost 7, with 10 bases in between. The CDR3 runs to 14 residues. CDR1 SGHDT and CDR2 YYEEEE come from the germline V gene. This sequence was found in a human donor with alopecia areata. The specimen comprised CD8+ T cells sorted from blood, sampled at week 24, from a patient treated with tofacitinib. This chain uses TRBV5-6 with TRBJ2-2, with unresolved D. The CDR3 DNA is TGTGCCAGCAGCTTGGGGCTCTCCTTCGGGGAGCTGTTTTTT. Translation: CASSLGLSFGELFF.